This T cell receptor beta chain was captured by sequencing in a study of cytotoxic CD8 clonotypes in ibrutinib-treated CLL. The assay was immunoSEQ multiplex PCR, and TCRdb's table has in-frame clones only and misses some. Of around 40,000 clones in the sample, approximately 70% were seen once. The CDR3 length is 15 residues. The germline V gene has CDR1 MDHEN and CDR2 SYDVKM. Trimming left V 8 bases short and J 0 bases short, with 17 bases between. The V gene is TRBV28, the J gene TRBJ2-7; no clear D gene. This sequence originates from a human donor with chronic lymphocytic leukemia. Here the sequenced sample was PBMCs, taken at disease progression, from a patient treated with ibrutinib. In nucleotides, the CDR3 is TGTGCCAGCCAGAATGCGGCAGAGAGCTCCTACGAGCAGTACTTC. Translation: CASQNAAESSYEQYF.